The clone carrying this TCR beta chain was observed a single time. As yet, its antigen is unknown. The data derive from a study of beta chain features in type 1 diabetes. Study-level information: The samples had around 98 million sorted cells examined in all. Whole-study results and caveats: Moderate yet significant TCRB CDR3 shortening was seen in Type 1 diabetes patients in all four CD4+ subsets. Cells with high TCR expression could be over-represented when cDNA is sequenced. Patients with type 1 diabetes showed fewer VDJ junction insertions and more deletions.

Sequenced material consisted of expressed TCRB transcripts (all of the isolated RNA was reverse transcribed). Produced via immunoSEQ multiplex PCR; TCRdb's table is partial and in-frame only. The sample holds more than 250,000 clones, around 16% seen once. After removal of 2 bases from V and 6 bases from J, the junction contained 7 bases not matched to a gene. Germline V gene sequence: CDR1 ENHRY, CDR2 SYGVKD. The CDR3 is 17 amino acids. The V and J genes are TRBV10-3 and TRBJ2-1; 13 nucleotides agree with TRBD2. The sequenced sample was naive CD4+ T cells from blood. The clonotype originates from a man in his late teens or twenties with type 1 diabetes. CDR3: CAISERTSGSWGNEQFF. For the CDR3, the DNA is TGTGCCATCAGTGAGCGGACTAGCGGGAGTTGGGGCAATGAGCAGTTCTTC.